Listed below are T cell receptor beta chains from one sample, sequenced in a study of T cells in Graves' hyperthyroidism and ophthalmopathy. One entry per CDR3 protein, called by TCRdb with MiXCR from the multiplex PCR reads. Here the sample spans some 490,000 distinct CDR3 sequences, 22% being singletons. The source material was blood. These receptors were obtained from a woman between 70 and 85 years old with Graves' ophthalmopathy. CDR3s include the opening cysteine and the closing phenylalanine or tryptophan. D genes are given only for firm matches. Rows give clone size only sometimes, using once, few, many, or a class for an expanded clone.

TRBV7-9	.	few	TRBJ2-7	CASSLAVREQYF	TGTGCCAGCAGCTTGGCCGTGCGAGAGCAGTACTTC
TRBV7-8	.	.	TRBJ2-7	CASSGATRTYEQYF	TGTGCCAGCAGCGGGGCCACGAGAACCTACGAGCAGTACTTC
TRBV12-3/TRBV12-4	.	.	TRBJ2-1	CASSTPARIEQFF	TGTGCCAGCAGTACCCCCGCCCGAATCGAGCAGTTCTTC
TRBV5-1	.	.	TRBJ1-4	CASSSGVFNEKLFF	TGCGCCAGCAGTTCGGGAGTCTTTAATGAAAAACTGTTTTTT
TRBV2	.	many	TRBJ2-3	CASRGGPSTDTQYF	TGTGCCAGCAGGGGTGGACCTAGCACAGATACGCAGTATTTT
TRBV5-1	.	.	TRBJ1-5	CASGGAEYSNQPQHF	TGCGCCAGCGGCGGGGCCGAATATAGCAATCAGCCCCAGCATTTT
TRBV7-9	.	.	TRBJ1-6	CASSLVGVGNSPLHF	TGTGCCAGCAGCTTAGTCGGGGTTGGCAATTCACCCCTCCACTTT
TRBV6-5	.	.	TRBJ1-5	CASKVLNSNQPQHF	TGTGCCAGCAAGGTACTTAATAGCAATCAGCCCCAGCATTTT
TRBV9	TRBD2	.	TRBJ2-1	CASTKGPSGSNEQFF	TGTGCCAGCACTAAGGGGCCTAGCGGATCAAATGAGCAGTTCTTC
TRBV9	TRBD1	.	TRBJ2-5	CASSVARGFWETQYF	TGTGCCAGCAGCGTGGCCAGGGGGTTTTGGGAGACCCAGTACTTC
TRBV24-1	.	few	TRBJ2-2	CATSDAMGAGVPTGELFF	TGTGCCACCAGTGACGCCATGGGGGCGGGAGTCCCCACCGGGGAGCTGTTTTTT
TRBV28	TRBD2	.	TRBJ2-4	CASSPLAGELNIQYF	TGTGCCAGCAGCCCTCTAGCGGGAGAATTAAACATTCAGTACTTC
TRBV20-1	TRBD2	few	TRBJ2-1	CTPLREREEGLDEQFF	TGCACTCCACTCCGGGAACGGGAGGAGGGCCTCGATGAGCAGTTCTTC
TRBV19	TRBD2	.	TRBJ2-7	CASSSSGSHEQYF	TGTGCCAGTAGTTCTAGCGGGAGCCACGAGCAGTACTTC
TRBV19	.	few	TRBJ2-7	CASSVPGRRSYEQYF	TGTGCCAGTAGTGTCCCGGGGCGACGGTCCTACGAGCAGTACTTC
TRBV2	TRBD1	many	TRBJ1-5	CASSGQGRYQPQHF	TGTGCCAGCTCTGGACAGGGGCGATATCAGCCCCAGCATTTT
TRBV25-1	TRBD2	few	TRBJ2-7	CASLPSGRAEQYF	TGTGCCAGCCTACCTAGCGGGAGGGCCGAGCAGTACTTC
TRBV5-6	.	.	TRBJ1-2	CASSPGHSSSYGYTF	TGTGCCAGCAGTCCGGGACACAGCTCGTCGTATGGCTACACCTTC